This T cell receptor (beta chain) was retrieved from a study of blood T cell repertoires in COVID-19 (dated by TCRdb to 2020 to 2022). Looking at the study overall: Samples covering the acute and convalescent phases of COVID-19 were provided by collaborators in the United States, Italy and Spain. The repertoires were made available in a free public database intended to serve as a resource for research on the immune response to SARS-CoV-2. Deeply sampled blood TCRbeta repertoires from subjects exposed to, actively infected with, or recovered from COVID-19 were included in the dataset. Nearly every sample came with metadata listing a de-identified subject ID, COVID-19 status, age in years and sex. The prospective study material was composed of cDNA or gDNA derived from T cells, B-cell-depleted T cells, or PBMCs. Where HLA class I and class II types were available, the types were taken from metadata supplied by the sample provider, not from assay-based typing. Samples were obtained from the ongoing ImmuneRACE study (first 160 participants) and from about 1,300 subjects provided by 6 global collaborators.

TCRbeta CDR3 regions were amplified from genomic DNA using the immunoSEQ Assay, a bias-controlled multiplex PCR. From the authors' description of their analysis: Nucleated cell counts per sample were estimated from amplification of reference gene primers within the assay. To quantify the absolute abundance of each unique TCRbeta CDR3 rearrangement, sequence reads were collapsed and filtered. For each sample, productive Simpson clonality was calculated by taking the square root of Simpson's diversity index across productive rearrangements. TCRdb holds this immuneACCESS table with in-frame rearrangements only. Some clones are missing; in checked studies, unresolved V genes explain under half, and the rest has no known cause. That table furnishes V, J and clone size, whereas the DNA furnished D and trimming. The sample profile shows approximately 350,000 clones; around 86% of them were found once. The ten largest clones take up about 5.4% of the sample.

From a lookup of the germline V gene, CDR1 and CDR2 are SGHTA and FQGTGA. The cysteine opens and the phenylalanine closes a CDR3 of 15 amino acids. The retained sequence is limited to the CDR3, 45 bases, with the frame set at the first base. V gives up 1 base and J gives up 1 base, and the segment between their germline ends measures 9 bases. The research as a whole found: Clinical and demographic metadata were provided uncurated, with the amount varying by source and participant.

Participants in the prospective study were enrolled through a virtual design, were aged roughly 18 to 100 years, and lived in approximately 25 United States geographic areas. To assign participants to cohorts, the prospective study relied on clinical history that participants themselves reported in a screening survey and a study questionnaire. Recovered participants in ImmuneRACE Cohort 3 were defined as having two consecutive negative NP/OP PCR tests, clearance from a healthcare professional, or resolution of symptoms. In the prospective study, whole blood, serum and a nasopharyngeal or oropharyngeal swab were collected from each participant by mobile phlebotomists. Prospective study participants could optionally give additional blood draws and questionnaires over an approximately 2-month period. Blood samples from the prospective study were shipped frozen or at room temperature prior to DNA extraction.

Comments on this clone: Its antigen is currently not known. No much larger clone is present one base from it, and per-base qualities are unavailable.

The sequenced sample was PBMCs or T cells enriched from blood (not recorded which). The clonotype was recovered from a woman between 50 and 59 years old who had recovered from COVID-19. This receptor chain uses TRBV7-3 and TRBJ2-3; TRBD2 is a possible D gene, resting on 6 matching bases. The CDR3: CASSLNSGRTDTQYF. The DNA is TGTGCCAGCAGCTTAAACAGCGGGCGCACAGATACGCAGTATTTT. With all but the CDR3 taken from the reference TRBV7-3 and TRBJ2-3 genes, the full variable domain is: GAGVSQTPSNKVTEKGKYVELRCDPISGHTALYWYRQSLGQGPEFLIYFQGTGAADDSGLPNDRFFAVRPEGSVSTLKIQRTERGDSAVYLCASSLNSGRTDTQYFGPGTRLTVL.